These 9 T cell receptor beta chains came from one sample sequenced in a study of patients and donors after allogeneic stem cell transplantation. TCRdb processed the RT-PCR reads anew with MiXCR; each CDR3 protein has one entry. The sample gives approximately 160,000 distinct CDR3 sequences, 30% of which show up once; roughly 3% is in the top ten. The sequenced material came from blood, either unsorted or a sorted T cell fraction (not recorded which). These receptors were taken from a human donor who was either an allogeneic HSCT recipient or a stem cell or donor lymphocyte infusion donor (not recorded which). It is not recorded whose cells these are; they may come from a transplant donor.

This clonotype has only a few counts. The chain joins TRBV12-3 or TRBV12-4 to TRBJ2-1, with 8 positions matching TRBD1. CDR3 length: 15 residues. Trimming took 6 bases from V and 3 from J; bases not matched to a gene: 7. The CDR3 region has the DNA TGTGCCAGCAGCTGGGGACAGGAAAGCTACAATGAGCAGTTCTTC. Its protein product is CASSWGQESYNEQFF.

The CDR3 loop is CSVEDPKGQFF. The CDR3 DNA follows: TGCAGCGTTGAAGACCCTAAAGGGCAGTTCTTC. V is TRBV29-1 and J is TRBJ2-1, with unresolved D. Trimming pared 0 bases from V and 12 bases from J, leaving 9 bases between. The germline gives CDR1 SQVTM, CDR2 ANQGSEA. The CDR3 extends over 11 amino acids.

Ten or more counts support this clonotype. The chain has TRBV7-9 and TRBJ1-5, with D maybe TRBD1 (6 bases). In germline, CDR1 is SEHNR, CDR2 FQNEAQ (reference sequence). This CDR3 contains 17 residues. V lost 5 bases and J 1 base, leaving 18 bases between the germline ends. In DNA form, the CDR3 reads TGTGCCAGCAGCCCGATGGGGGCATCGCCCAGCAATCAGCCCCAGCATTTT. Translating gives CASSPMGASPSNQPQHF.

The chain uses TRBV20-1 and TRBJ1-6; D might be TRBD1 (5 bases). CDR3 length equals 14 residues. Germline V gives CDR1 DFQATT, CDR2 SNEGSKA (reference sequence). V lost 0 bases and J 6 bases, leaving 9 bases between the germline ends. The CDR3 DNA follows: TGCAGTGCTAGAGATGGGGCCGTTAATTCACCCCTCCACTTT. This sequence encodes CSARDGAVNSPLHF.

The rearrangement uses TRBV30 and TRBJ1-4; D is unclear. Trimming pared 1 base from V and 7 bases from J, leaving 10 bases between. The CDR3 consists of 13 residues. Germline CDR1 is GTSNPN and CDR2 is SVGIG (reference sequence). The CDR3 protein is CAWSGRTREKLFF. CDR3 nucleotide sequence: TGTGCCTGGAGTGGCCGAACTCGTGAAAAACTGTTTTTT.

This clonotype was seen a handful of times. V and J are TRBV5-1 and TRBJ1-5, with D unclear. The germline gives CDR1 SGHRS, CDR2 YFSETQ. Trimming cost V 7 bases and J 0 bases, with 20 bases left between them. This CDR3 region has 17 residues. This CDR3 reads CASPPDRQPYSNQPQHF. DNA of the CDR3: TGCGCCAGCCCCCCAGACCGCCAACCTTATAGCAATCAGCCCCAGCATTTT.

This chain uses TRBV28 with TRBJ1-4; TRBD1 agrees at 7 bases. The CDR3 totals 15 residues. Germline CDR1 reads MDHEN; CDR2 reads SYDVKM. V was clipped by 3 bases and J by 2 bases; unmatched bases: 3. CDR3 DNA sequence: TGTGCCAGCAGTTTTGGGGGACAGACTAATGAAAAACTGTTTTTT. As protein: CASSFGGQTNEKLFF. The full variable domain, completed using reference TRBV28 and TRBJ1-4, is DVKVTQSSRYLVKRTGEKVFLECVQDMDHENMFWYRQDPGLGLRLIYFSYDVKMKEKGDIPEGYSVSREKKERFSLILESASTNQTSMYLCASSFGGQTNEKLFFGSGTQLSVL.

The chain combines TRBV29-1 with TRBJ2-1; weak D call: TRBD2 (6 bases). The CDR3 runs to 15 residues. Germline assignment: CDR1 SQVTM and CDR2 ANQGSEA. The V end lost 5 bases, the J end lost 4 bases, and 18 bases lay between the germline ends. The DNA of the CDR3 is TGCAGCGTTCCCACGGCGGGGCCCAGTTACAATGAGCAGTTCTTC. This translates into CSVPTAGPSYNEQFF.

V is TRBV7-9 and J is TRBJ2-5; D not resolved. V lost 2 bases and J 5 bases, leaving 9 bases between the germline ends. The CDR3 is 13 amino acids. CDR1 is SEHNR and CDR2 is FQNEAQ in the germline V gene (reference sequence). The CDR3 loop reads CASSLQPLETQYF. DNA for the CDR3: TGTGCCAGCAGCTTACAGCCTCTTGAGACCCAGTACTTC.